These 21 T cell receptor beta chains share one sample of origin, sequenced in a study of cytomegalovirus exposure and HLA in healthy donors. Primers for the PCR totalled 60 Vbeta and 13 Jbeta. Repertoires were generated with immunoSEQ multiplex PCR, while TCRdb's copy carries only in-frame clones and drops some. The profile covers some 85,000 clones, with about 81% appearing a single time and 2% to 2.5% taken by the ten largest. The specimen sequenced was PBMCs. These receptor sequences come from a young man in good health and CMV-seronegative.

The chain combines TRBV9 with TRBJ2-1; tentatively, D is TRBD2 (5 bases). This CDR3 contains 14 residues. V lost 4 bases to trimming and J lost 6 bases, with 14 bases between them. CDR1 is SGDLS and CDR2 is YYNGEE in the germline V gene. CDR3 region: CASSSLVSGNEQFF. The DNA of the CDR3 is TGTGCCAGCAGCTCCCTAGTCAGCGGCAATGAGCAGTTCTTC. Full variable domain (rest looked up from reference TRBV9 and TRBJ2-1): DSGVTQTPKHLITATGQRVTLRCSPRSGDLSVYWYQQSLDQGLQFLIQYYNGEERAKGNILERFSAQQFPDLHSELNLSSLELGDSALYFCASSSLVSGNEQFFGPGTRLTVL.

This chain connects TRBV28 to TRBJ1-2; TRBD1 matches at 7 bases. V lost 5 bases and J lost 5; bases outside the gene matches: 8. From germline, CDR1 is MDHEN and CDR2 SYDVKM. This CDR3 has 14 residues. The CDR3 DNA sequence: TGTGCCAGCAGTATTGGAGGGGGCCGGTATGGCTACACCTTC. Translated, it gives CASSIGGGRYGYTF.

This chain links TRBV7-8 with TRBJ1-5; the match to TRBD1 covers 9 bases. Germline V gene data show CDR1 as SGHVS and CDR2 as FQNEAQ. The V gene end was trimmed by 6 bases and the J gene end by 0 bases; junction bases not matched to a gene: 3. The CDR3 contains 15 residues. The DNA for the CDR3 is TGTGCCAGCAGAGAGGACAGGGGTAGCAATCAGCCCCAGCATTTT. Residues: CASREDRGSNQPQHF.

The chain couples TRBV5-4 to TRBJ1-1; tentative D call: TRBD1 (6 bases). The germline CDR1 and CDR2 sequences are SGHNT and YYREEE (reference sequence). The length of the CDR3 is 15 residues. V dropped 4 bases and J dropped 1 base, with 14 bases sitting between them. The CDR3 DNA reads TGTGCCAGCAGCCAGCCGGGACAAGCGAACACTGAAGCTTTCTTT. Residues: CASSQPGQANTEAFF.

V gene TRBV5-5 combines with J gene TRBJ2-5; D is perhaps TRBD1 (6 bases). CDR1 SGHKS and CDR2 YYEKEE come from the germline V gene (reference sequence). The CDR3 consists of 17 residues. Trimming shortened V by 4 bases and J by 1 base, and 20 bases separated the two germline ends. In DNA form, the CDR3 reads TGTGCCAGCAGCCTCGACAGGAGCGTCCCCATCCAAGAGACCCAGTACTTC. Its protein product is CASSLDRSVPIQETQYF.

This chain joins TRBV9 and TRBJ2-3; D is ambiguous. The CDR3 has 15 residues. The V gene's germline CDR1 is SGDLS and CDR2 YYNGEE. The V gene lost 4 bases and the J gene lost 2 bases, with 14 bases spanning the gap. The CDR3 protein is CASSPVGSNTDTQYF. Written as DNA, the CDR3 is TGTGCCAGCAGCCCGGTGGGCAGTAACACAGATACGCAGTATTTT.

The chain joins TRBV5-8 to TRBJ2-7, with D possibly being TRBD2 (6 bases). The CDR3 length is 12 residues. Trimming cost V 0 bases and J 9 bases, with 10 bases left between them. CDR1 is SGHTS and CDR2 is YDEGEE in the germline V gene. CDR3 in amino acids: CASSLEGTPQYF. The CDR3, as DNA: TGTGCCAGCAGCTTGGAGGGGACTCCGCAGTACTTC.

The CDR3, as DNA: TGTGCCAGCAGCCGAGACCCCCAGTCAGGACCCCTCCACTTT. Protein product: CASSRDPQSGPLHF. This chain uses TRBV14 with TRBJ1-6; D gene ambiguous. Per the germline V gene, CDR1 is SGHDN and CDR2 is FVKESK. The CDR3 is made up of 14 amino acids. V was trimmed by 4 bases and J by 12 bases, leaving 16 bases between them.

The CDR3 DNA follows: TGTGCCAGCAGCGTAGCGGGCTCCTACAATGAGCAGTTCTTC. Translating gives CASSVAGSYNEQFF. J is TRBJ2-1 and V is TRBV9; no definite D call. Trimming left V 0 bases short and J 0 bases short, with 4 bases between. The CDR3 length is 14 residues. The germline gives CDR1 SGDLS, CDR2 YYNGEE.

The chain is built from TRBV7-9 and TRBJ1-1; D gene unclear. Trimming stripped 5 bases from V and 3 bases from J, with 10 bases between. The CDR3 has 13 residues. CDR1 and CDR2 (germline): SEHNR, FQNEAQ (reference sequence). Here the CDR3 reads CASSPSSYTEAFF. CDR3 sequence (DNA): TGTGCCAGCAGCCCTTCTTCGTACACTGAAGCTTTCTTT.

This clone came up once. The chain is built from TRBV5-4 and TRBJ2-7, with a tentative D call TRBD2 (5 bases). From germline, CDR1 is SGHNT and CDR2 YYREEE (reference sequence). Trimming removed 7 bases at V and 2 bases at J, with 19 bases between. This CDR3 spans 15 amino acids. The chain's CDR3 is CASSGRTPRAYEQYF. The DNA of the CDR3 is TGTGCCAGCTCCGGTAGGACTCCTCGCGCCTACGAGCAGTACTTC. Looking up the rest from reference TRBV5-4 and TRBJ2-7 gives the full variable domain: ETGVTQSPTHLIKTRGQQVTLRCSSQSGHNTVSWYQQALGQGPQFIFQYYREEENGRGNFPPRFSGLQFPNYSSELNVNALELDDSALYLCASSGRTPRAYEQYFGPGTRLTVT.

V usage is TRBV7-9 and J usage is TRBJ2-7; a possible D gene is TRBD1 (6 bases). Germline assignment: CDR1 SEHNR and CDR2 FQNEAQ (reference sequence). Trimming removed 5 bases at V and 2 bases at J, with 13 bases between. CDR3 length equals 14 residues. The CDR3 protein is CASSGRTEAYEQYF. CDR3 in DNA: TGTGCCAGCAGCGGGCGGACAGAAGCCTACGAGCAGTACTTC.

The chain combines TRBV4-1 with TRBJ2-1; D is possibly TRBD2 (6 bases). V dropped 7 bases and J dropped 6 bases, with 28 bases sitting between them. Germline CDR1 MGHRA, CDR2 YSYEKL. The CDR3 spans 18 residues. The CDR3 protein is CASNGLPRGGLAPNEQFF. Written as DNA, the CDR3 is TGCGCCAGCAACGGGCTCCCTCGTGGGGGACTGGCTCCCAATGAGCAGTTCTTC.

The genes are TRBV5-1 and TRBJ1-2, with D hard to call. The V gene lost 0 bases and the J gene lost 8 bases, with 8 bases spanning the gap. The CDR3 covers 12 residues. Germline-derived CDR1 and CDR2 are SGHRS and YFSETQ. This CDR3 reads CASSLDSMGYTF. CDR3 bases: TGCGCCAGCAGCTTGGACTCCATGGGCTACACCTTC.

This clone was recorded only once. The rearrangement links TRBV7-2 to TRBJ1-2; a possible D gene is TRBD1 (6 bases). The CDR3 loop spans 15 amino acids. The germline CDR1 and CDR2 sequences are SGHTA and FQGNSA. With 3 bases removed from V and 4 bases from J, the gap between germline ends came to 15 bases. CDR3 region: CASSFTQGLGYGYTF. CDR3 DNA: TGTGCCAGCAGCTTCACACAGGGTCTGGGCTATGGCTACACCTTC.

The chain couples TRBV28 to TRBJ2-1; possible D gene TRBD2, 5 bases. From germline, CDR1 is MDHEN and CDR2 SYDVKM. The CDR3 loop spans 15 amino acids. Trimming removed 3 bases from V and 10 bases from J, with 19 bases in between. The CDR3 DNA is TGTGCCAGCAGTTTCAGGCGGGCCCTACGAGGGGAGCAGTTCTTC. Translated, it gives CASSFRRALRGEQFF. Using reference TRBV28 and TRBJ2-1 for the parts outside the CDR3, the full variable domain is DVKVTQSSRYLVKRTGEKVFLECVQDMDHENMFWYRQDPGLGLRLIYFSYDVKMKEKGDIPEGYSVSREKKERFSLILESASTNQTSMYLCASSFRRALRGEQFFGPGTRLTVL.

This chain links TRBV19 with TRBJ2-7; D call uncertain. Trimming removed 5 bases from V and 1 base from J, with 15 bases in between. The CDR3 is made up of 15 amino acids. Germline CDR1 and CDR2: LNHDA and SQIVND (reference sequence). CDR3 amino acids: CASSSSPRSSYEQYF. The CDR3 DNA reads TGTGCCAGTAGTTCGAGCCCCCGTTCTTCCTACGAGCAGTACTTC.

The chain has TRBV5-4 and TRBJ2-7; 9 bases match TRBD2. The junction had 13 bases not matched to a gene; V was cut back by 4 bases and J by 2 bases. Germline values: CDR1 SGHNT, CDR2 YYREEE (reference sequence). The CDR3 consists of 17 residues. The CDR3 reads CASSLTRLAAITYEQYF. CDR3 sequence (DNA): TGTGCCAGCAGCCTAACCCGACTAGCGGCTATAACCTACGAGCAGTACTTC.

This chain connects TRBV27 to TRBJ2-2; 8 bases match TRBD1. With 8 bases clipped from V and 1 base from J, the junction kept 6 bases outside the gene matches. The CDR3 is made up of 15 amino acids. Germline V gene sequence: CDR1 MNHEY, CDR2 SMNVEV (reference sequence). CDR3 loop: CASLPGTGNTGELFF. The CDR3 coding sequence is TGTGCCAGCCTACCCGGGACAGGGAACACCGGGGAGCTGTTTTTT.

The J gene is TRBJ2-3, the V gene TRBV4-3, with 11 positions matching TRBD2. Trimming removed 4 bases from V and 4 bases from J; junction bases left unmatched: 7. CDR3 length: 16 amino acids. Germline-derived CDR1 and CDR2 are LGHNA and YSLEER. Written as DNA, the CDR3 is TGCGCCAGCAGCCCCGATACTAGCGGGAGCGCAGATACGCAGTATTTT. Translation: CASSPDTSGSADTQYF.

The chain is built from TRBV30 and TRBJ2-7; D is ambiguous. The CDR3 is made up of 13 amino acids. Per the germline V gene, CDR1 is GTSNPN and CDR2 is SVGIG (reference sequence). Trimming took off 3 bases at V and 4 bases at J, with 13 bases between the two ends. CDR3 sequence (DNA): TGTGCCTGGAGAGTTAGTCCGCCGTACGAGCAGTACTTC. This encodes CAWRVSPPYEQYF. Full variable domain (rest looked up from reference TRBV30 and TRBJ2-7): SQTIHQWPATLVQPVGSPLSLECTVEGTSNPNLYWYRQAAGRGLQLLFYSVGIGQISSEVPQNLSASRPQDRQFILSSKKLLLSDSGFYLCAWRVSPPYEQYFGPGTRLTVT.